This T cell receptor beta chain was sequenced during a study of T cells in Graves' hyperthyroidism and ophthalmopathy. Study in general: Once the initial diagnosis was made, peripheral blood was obtained before any treatment. Study conclusions and caveats: Most clonotypes expanded in the thyroid (above 0.001) were also present in blood. Model predictions of ophthalmopathy came a median 6.5 months before onset.

Template material for amplifying TCR beta CDR3 regions consisted of RNA transcripts. The HTBI primer set served for first-round RT-PCR of the TCR CDR3. In TCRdb, the multiplex PCR reads were re-called with MiXCR into one record per CDR3 protein. The table lists fewer than 350,000 distinct CDR3 sequences, roughly a fifth of them singletons. This clonotype was recorded a few times. Antigen specificity is unknown. Trimming took 3 bases from V and 7 from J, leaving 11 bases between them. The CDR3 has 13 residues. Germline CDR1 SGHRS, CDR2 YFSETQ. Each 10 ml fresh peripheral blood draw supplied the PBMCs. The gene calls are TRBV5-1 and TRBJ1-5; TRBD1 is a possible D gene (5 bases). This sequence originates from a man aged 50 to 59 with Graves' ophthalmopathy. The sequenced sample consisted of blood. Here the CDR3 reads CASSWGEGQPQHF. CDR3 in DNA: TGCGCCAGCAGCTGGGGGGAGGGCCAGCCCCAGCATTTT.